What follows are 9 T cell receptor beta chains derived from one specimen sequenced in a study of prognosis after radiotherapy for stage I lung cancer. Two rounds of multiplex PCR amplified TCR beta CDR3 from genomic DNA. Used in first-round PCR were primers specific to each TRBV and TRBJ gene. TCRdb used MiXCR to reprocess the multiplex PCR reads, holding one entry per CDR3 protein. Among almost 20,000 distinct CDR3 sequences listed, roughly 28% were seen once. The sequencing used PBMCs, collected before or after stereotactic body radiation therapy (not recorded which). The source is a donor at least 50 years old with non-small cell lung cancer.

This clonotype was counted ten times or more. DNA for the CDR3: TGTGCCACCAGCAGAAATCTAGGGGGACAGGGTAGTGAGCAGTTCTTC. Its translation: CATSRNLGGQGSEQFF. V usage is TRBV15 and J usage is TRBJ2-1; 9 bases fit TRBD1. J lost 9 bases, V lost 2 bases, and 11 bases had no gene match. This CDR3 has 16 residues. Looked up from germline, CDR1 is LNHNV and CDR2 is YYDKDF (reference sequence).

This clonotype was counted at least ten times. The chain couples TRBV27 to TRBJ2-1, with no clear D. This CDR3 region has 16 residues. V lost 3 bases and J lost 5, with 17 bases in between. CDR1 is MNHEY and CDR2 is SMNVEV in the germline V gene (reference sequence). CDR3: CASSLATVLLDNEQFF. The CDR3 DNA is TGTGCCAGCAGTTTGGCCACAGTGTTGCTGGACAATGAGCAGTTCTTC.

In regard to this clonotype: Since a far larger clone is one base different, this is likely a read error. The gene calls are TRBV6-4 and TRBJ2-7; D ambiguous. This CDR3 has 11 amino acids. Germline lookup yields CDR1 MRHNA and CDR2 SNTAGT. Here the CDR3 DNA reads TGTGCCAGCAGTTTGAACTACGATCAGTACTTC. Translation gives CASSLNYDQYF.

As regards this clonotype: This sequence is one base from a far larger clone and is likely a read error. The chain has TRBV6-2 or TRBV6-3 and TRBJ1-1; TRBD1 is a possible D gene (5 bases). The CDR3 consists of 13 residues. Per the germline V gene, CDR1 is MNHEY and CDR2 is SVGEGT. With 10 bases removed from V and 1 base from J, the gap between germline ends came to 13 bases. The CDR3 loop reads CATRGGENTEAFF. CDR3 sequence (DNA): TGTGCCACCCGGGGGGGAGAGAACACTGAAGCTTTCTTT.

This clonotype was seen at least ten times. This chain links TRBV6-2 or TRBV6-3 with TRBJ2-5; 9 bases fit TRBD2. The CDR3 contains 14 residues. Unmatched junction bases numbered 5, after V lost 5 bases and J lost 4 bases. Germline V gene data show CDR1 as MNHEY and CDR2 as SVGEGT. The CDR3 sequence is CASSDLLAGETQYF. CDR3 in DNA: TGTGCCAGCAGTGACCTACTAGCGGGAGAGACCCAGTACTTC.

This clonotype was observed many times. J is TRBJ2-5 and V is TRBV6-4, with D unclear. V was clipped by 10 bases and J by 5 bases, with 11 bases between them. There are 11 residues in the CDR3. From germline, CDR1 is MRHNA and CDR2 SNTAGT. The CDR3 sequence: CATVGGETQYF. The CDR3 nucleotides read TGTGCCACCGTGGGCGGCGAGACCCAGTACTTC.

This clonotype was found many times. This CDR3 is CASSVTLSTDTQYF. The CDR3 DNA reads as TGTGCCAGCAGCGTTACCTTAAGCACAGATACGCAGTATTTT. The rearrangement joins TRBV7-2 to TRBJ2-3; no reliable D call. CDR3 size: 14 residues. Germline assignment: CDR1 SGHTA and CDR2 FQGNSA. V gave up 5 bases and J gave up 0 bases, with 9 bases separating them.

Regarding this clonotype: A far larger clone is just one base off, so this is likely a read error. The chain recombines TRBV27 with TRBJ2-1; 10 bases agree with TRBD1. The CDR3 is made up of 15 amino acids. Per the germline V gene, CDR1 is MNHEY and CDR2 is SMNVEV (reference sequence). The V and J ends lost 6 bases and 10 bases, in that order; junction bases with no gene match: 12. The CDR3 sequence: CASSSRDRGIYEQFF. CDR3 DNA sequence: TGTGCCAGCAGCAGCCGGGACAGGGGAATCTACGAGCAGTTCTTC.

This clonotype has ten or more counts. This sequence joins TRBV6-2 or TRBV6-3 and TRBJ2-1; the D gene is possibly TRBD1 (5 bases). V lost 6 bases and J 5 bases, leaving 26 bases between the germline ends. Germline values: CDR1 MNHEY, CDR2 SVGEGT. The CDR3 totals 18 residues. The CDR3 is CASSGMAPLGVNDNEQFF. The CDR3 DNA sequence: TGTGCCAGCAGCGGTATGGCCCCTTTAGGGGTCAACGACAATGAGCAGTTCTTC.